The TCR beta chain under discussion was sequenced for a study of human T cells and chemical hapten exposure. Across the study: Slight volume differences across pooled libraries mainly accounted for varying per-sample TCR yields.

This clonotype was picked up many times. Individual cDNA molecules (in the library) carried attached unique molecular identifiers. TCRdb re-analysed the RACE reads in MiXCR, keeping a single row per CDR3 protein. Among about 380,000 distinct CDR3 sequences listed, 4.5% to 6% were seen once. Time point here: pre-sensitization, week 0. Regarding treatment: therapeutic diphenylcyclopropenone sensitization with weekly scalp DPC. The CDR3 extends over 14 amino acids. The junction had 2 bases not matched to a gene; V was cut back by 1 base and J by 9 bases. Per the germline V gene, CDR1 is LGHNA and CDR2 is YNFKEQ.

The V gene is TRBV4-2, the J gene TRBJ2-1; 11 bases are shared with TRBD2. This TCR came from a woman in her forties or fifties with alopecia areata. Some clones in this sample may be carry-over from other donors' samples. This sample comprised whole blood, obtained in connection with sensitization to the hapten diphenylcyclopropenone (DPC). The CDR3 sequence is CASSQGLAGGEQFF. The CDR3 DNA is TGTGCCAGCAGCCAAGGCCTAGCGGGAGGTGAGCAGTTCTTC.